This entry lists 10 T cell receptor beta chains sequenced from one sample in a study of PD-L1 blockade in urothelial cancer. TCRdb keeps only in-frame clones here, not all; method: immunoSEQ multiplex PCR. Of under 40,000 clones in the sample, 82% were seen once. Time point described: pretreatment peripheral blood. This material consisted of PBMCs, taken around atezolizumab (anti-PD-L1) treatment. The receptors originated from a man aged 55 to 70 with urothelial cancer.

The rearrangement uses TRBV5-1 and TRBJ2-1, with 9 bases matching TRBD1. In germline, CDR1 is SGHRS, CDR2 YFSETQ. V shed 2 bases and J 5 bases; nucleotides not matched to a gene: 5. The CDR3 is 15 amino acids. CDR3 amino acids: CASSLWDRDDNEQFF. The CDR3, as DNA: TGCGCCAGCAGCTTATGGGACAGGGACGACAATGAGCAGTTCTTC.

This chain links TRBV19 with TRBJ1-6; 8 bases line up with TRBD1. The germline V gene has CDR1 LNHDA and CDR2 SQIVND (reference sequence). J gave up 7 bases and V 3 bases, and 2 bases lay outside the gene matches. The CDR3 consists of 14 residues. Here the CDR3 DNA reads TGTGCCAGTAGTATCCGGACAGGGAATTCACCCCTCCACTTT. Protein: CASSIRTGNSPLHF.

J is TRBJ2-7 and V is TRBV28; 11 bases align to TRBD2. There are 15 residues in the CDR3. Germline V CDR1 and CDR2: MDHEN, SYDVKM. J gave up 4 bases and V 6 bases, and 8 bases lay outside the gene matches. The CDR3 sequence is CASSQLAGAGYEQYF. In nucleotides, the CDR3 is TGTGCCAGCAGCCAACTAGCGGGGGCAGGGTACGAGCAGTACTTC.

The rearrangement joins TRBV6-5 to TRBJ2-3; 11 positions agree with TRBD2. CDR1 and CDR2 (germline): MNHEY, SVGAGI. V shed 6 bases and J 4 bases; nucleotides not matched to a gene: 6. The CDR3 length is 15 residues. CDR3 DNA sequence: TGTGCCAGCAGACGACTAGCGGGGTTCGCAGATACGCAGTATTTT. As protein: CASRRLAGFADTQYF.

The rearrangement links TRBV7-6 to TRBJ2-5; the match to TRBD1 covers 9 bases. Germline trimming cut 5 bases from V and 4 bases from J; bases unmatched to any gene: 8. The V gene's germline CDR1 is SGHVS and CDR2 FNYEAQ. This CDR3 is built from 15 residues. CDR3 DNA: TGTGCCAGCAGCCCCGTGGGACAGGGTGGAGAGACCCAGTACTTC. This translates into CASSPVGQGGETQYF.

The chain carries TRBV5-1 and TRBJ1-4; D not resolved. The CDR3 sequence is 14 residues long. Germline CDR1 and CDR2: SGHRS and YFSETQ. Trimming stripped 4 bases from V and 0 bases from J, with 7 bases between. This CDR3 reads CASSHGSTNEKLFF. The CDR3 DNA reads TGCGCCAGCAGCCACGGTTCAACTAATGAAAAACTGTTTTTT.

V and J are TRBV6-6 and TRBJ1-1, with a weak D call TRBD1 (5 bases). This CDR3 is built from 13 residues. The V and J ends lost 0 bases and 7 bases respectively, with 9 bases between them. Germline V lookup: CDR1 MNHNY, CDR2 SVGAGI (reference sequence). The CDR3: CASSYSQGLEAFF. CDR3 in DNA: TGTGCCAGCAGTTACTCCCAGGGCCTTGAAGCTTTCTTT.

CDR3 sequence (DNA): TGTGCCAGCAGGCAGGGTATCGGGGAGCTGTTTTTT. It is translated as CASRQGIGELFF. The chain uses TRBV7-6 and TRBJ2-2; a weak D match, TRBD1 (5 bases). V was trimmed by 6 bases and J by 7 bases, leaving 9 bases between them. The CDR3 consists of 12 residues. The germline V gene encodes CDR1 SGHVS and CDR2 FNYEAQ.

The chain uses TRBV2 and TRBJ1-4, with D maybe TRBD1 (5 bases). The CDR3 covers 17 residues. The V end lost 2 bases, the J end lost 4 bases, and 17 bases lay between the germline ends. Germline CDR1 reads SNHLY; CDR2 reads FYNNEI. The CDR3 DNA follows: TGTGCCAGCAGTGAAAGGCGCAACGCTAGGGGTAATGAAAAACTGTTTTTT. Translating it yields CASSERRNARGNEKLFF.

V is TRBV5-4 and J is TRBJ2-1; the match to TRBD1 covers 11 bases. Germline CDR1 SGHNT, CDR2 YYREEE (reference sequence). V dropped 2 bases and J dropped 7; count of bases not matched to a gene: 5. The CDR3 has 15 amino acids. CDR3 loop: CASSFAGTGGNEQFF. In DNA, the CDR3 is TGTGCCAGCAGCTTTGCCGGGACAGGGGGGAATGAGCAGTTCTTC.